Each of the 6 T cell receptor beta chains below was sequenced from the same sample in a study of glioma-infiltrating T cells after dendritic cell vaccination. Assay used: immunoSEQ multiplex PCR; TCRdb lists only in-frame clones, some missing. The sample records 65,000 to 80,000 clones, about 76% being singletons. The specimen was blood, collected before dendritic cell vaccination. The receptor source for this set is a human donor with glioblastoma.

This clone has more than one count but fewer than ten. The V gene is TRBV19, the J gene TRBJ1-5; D is unresolved. Per germline, CDR1 LNHDA and CDR2 SQIVND (reference sequence). The V end was cut by 4 bases, the J end by 6 bases, with 13 bases between. The CDR3 is 14 amino acids. As DNA, the CDR3 is TGTGCCAGTAGTACCATCTCGCGGATTCAGCCCCAGCATTTT. It yields the protein CASSTISRIQPQHF.

This chain uses TRBV7-8 with TRBJ2-1; D possibly corresponds to TRBD1 (6 bases). V was trimmed by 5 bases and J by 4 bases, leaving 9 bases between them. The germline CDR1 and CDR2 sequences are SGHVS and FQNEAQ. CDR3 length: 13 residues. The CDR3 reads CASSAGTYNEQFF. CDR3 sequence (DNA): TGTGCCAGCAGCGCCGGGACATACAATGAGCAGTTCTTC.

This clone was detected only once. The chain couples TRBV5-5 to TRBJ2-4, with D possibly matching TRBD1 (6 bases). CDR1 and CDR2 (germline): SGHKS, YYEKEE (reference sequence). V gave up 4 bases and J gave up 8 bases, with 10 bases separating them. The CDR3 has 12 amino acids. The CDR3 spells CASSVKGDIQYF. The CDR3, as DNA: TGTGCCAGCAGCGTAAAGGGGGACATTCAGTACTTC.

This chain joins TRBV10-2 and TRBJ1-4; D not resolved. V was shortened by 8 bases and J by 0 bases, with 7 bases between the two germline ends. This CDR3 has 13 residues. CDR1 and CDR2 (germline): WSHSY, SAAADI. CDR3 sequence reads: CASAGTTNEKLFF. The CDR3 DNA reads as TGCGCCAGCGCAGGAACAACTAATGAAAAACTGTTTTTT.

The chain uses TRBV11-2 and TRBJ1-1; TRBD1 is a possible D gene (5 bases). The germline V gene has CDR1 SGHAT and CDR2 FQNNGV. This CDR3 has 13 residues. V was trimmed by 5 bases and J by 1 base, leaving 8 bases between them. In DNA form, the CDR3 reads TGTGCCAGCAGCCACGACAGGAACACTGAAGCTTTCTTT. Protein sequence: CASSHDRNTEAFF.

The rearrangement links TRBV6-1 to TRBJ1-5, with D tentatively TRBD1 (6 bases). This CDR3 spans 14 amino acids. From germline, CDR1 is MNHNS and CDR2 SASEGT. With 6 bases removed from V and 1 base from J, the gap between germline ends came to 10 bases. CDR3 in DNA: TGTGCCAGCAGGATTAGGGGGAGCAATCAGCCCCAGCATTTT. Its protein product is CASRIRGSNQPQHF.